This is a list of T cell receptor beta chains from one sample in a study of cytomegalovirus exposure and HLA in healthy donors. Assay used: immunoSEQ multiplex PCR; TCRdb lists only in-frame clones, some missing. Of 150,000 to 180,000 clones in the sample, 86% were seen once. Sequencing was carried out using PBMCs. These receptors all stem from a human donor in good health. Each CDR3 is given with its conserved first and last residue.

j_gene,v_gene,CDR3aa
TRBJ1-1,TRBV5-6,CASSLTGWDTEAFF
TRBJ1-6,TRBV27,CASSIFSTGTYNSPLHF
TRBJ1-2,TRBV5-4,CASSPIMGGGYTF
TRBJ1-1,TRBV9,CASSVSTGGDHTEAFF
TRBJ2-1,TRBV19,CASSTSGQYNEQFF
TRBJ2-7,TRBV7-2,CASSLAATSGYEQYF
TRBJ1-2,TRBV4-1,CASSQGGGDGYTF
TRBJ1-2,TRBV6-6,CASPRDGYTF
TRBJ1-1,TRBV29-1,CSVATGGAGTEAFF
TRBJ2-1,TRBV28,CASNNGKFIERSSYNEQFF
TRBJ2-7,TRBV11-2,CASSHWDRGYEQYF
TRBJ1-6,TRBV10-3,CAISRAVDSPLHF
TRBJ2-2,TRBV6-5,CASSMGLGNTGELFF
TRBJ2-6,TRBV29-1,CSVGAGGANVLTF